This is a list of T cell receptor beta chains from one sample in a study of T-cell reconstitution after alpha-beta-depleted transplantation in children. TCRdb used MiXCR to reprocess the PCR reads, holding one entry per CDR3 protein. The data hold about 300,000 distinct CDR3 sequences, with 6.5% to 9% observed a single time. This sample comprised peripheral blood, obtained 360 days after TCRalphabeta/CD19-depleted stem cell transplant. Source of these receptors: a female patient under 10 years old who had a stem cell transplant for Fanconi anemia, so the T cells may come from the graft donor. Both conserved end residues are part of each CDR3. Fields, in order: V gene, J gene, clone size, D gene, CDR3 protein, CDR3 DNA. D genes are given only for firm matches. Clone size is given for some rows only: seen once, a few or many times, or a class if the clone is expanded.

TRBV23-1	TRBJ2-1	.	TRBD2	CASRGVEREDNWDEQFF	TGCGCCAGCAGGGGAGTGGAGCGGGAGGACAATTGGGATGAGCAGTTCTTC
TRBV20-1	TRBJ2-1	many	TRBD1	CSARLLTGNNEQFF	TGCAGTGCTAGATTGCTGACAGGGAACAATGAGCAGTTCTTC
TRBV7-9	TRBJ2-5	many	TRBD2	CASSLGLAEETQYF	TGTGCCAGCAGCTTAGGACTAGCCGAAGAGACCCAGTACTTC
TRBV30	TRBJ2-7	few	.	CAWSVQGEQYF	TGTGCCTGGAGTGTACAGGGCGAGCAGTACTTC
TRBV30	TRBJ2-3	many	.	CAWSTGLTGDTQYF	TGTGCCTGGAGTACAGGTCTAACGGGAGATACGCAGTATTTT
TRBV20-1	TRBJ2-1	.	TRBD1	CSAMTGRFYNEQFF	TGCAGTGCCATGACAGGGCGGTTCTACAATGAGCAGTTCTTC
TRBV15	TRBJ2-2	few	.	CATSSEGGGSPFLNTGELFF	TGTGCCACCAGCTCCGAGGGCGGGGGCTCCCCTTTTTTAAACACCGGGGAGCTGTTTTTT
TRBV7-2	TRBJ2-5	.	TRBD2	CASSLGGTRETQYF	TGTGCCAGCAGCTTGGGGGGGACTCGGGAGACCCAGTACTTC
TRBV28	TRBJ2-7	many	.	CASSFFPGAYEQYF	TGTGCCAGCAGTTTTTTCCCTGGAGCCTACGAGCAGTACTTC
TRBV5-6	TRBJ1-2	.	.	CASSLGVGRGIGYTF	TGTGCCAGCAGCTTGGGAGTCGGCAGGGGAATTGGCTACACCTTC
TRBV25-1	TRBJ2-1	.	.	CASSELAGQFF	TGTGCCAGCAGTGAACTCGCGGGGCAGTTCTTC
TRBV18	TRBJ2-3	.	.	CASSPLGMGGRSTDTQYF	TGTGCCAGCTCACCACTTGGAATGGGGGGCCGGAGCACAGATACGCAGTATTTT
TRBV5-1	TRBJ1-1	.	.	CASSLNRGGATFF	TGCGCCAGCAGCTTGAATAGGGGGGGCGCGACTTTCTTT
TRBV5-1	TRBJ2-7	many	TRBD2	CASSWTSDNHEQYF	TGCGCCAGCAGCTGGACTAGCGATAACCACGAGCAGTACTTC
TRBV12-3/TRBV12-4	TRBJ2-2	many	.	CASSPMESGELFF	TGTGCCAGCAGCCCGATGGAATCCGGGGAGCTGTTTTTT
TRBV3-1	TRBJ2-2	few	TRBD2	CASSQPGLAGDTGELFF	TGTGCCAGCAGCCAGCCCGGGCTAGCGGGGGACACCGGGGAGCTGTTTTTT
TRBV11-2	TRBJ2-3	many	.	CASSGLHTDTQYF	TGTGCCAGCAGTGGACTACACACAGATACGCAGTATTTT
TRBV29-1	TRBJ1-2	many	.	CSVEEAGVGYTF	TGCAGCGTTGAAGAGGCAGGGGTTGGCTACACCTTC